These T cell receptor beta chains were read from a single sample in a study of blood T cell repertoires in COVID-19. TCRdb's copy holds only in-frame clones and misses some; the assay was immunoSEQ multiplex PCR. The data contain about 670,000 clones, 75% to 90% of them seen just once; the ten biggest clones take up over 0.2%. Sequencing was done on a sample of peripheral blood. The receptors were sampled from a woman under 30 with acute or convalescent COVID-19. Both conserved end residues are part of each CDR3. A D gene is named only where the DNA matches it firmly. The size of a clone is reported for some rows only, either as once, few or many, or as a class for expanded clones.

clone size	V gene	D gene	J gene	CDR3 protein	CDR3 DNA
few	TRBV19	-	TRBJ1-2	CASSIESLGGANYGYTF	TGTGCCAGTAGTATAGAGTCCTTGGGGGGAGCTAACTATGGCTACACCTTC
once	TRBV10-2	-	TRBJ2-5	CASSEVGIPETQYF	TGCGCCAGCAGTGAAGTCGGTATCCCGGAGACCCAGTACTTC
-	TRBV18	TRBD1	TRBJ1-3	CASSPPWDRVVDGNTIYF	TGTGCCAGCTCACCACCTTGGGACAGGGTGGTGGATGGAAACACCATATATTTT
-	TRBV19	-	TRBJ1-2	CASSSAGWNYGYTF	TGTGCCAGTAGCTCGGCGGGGTGGAACTATGGCTACACCTTC
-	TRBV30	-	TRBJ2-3	CAWNRRTDTQYF	TGTGCCTGGAATCGCAGGACAGATACGCAGTATTTT
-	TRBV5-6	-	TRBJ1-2	CASSLRQDGYTF	TGTGCCAGCAGCTTAAGACAGGATGGCTACACCTTC
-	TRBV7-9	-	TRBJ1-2	CASSRSAGGYTF	TGTGCCAGCAGCCGAAGCGCTGGGGGCTACACCTTC
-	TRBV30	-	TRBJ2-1	CAWSRSSTYEQFF	TGTGCCTGGAGTCGCTCTAGCACATATGAGCAGTTCTTC
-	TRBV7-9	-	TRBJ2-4	CASSSPGTPVAKNIQYF	TGTGCCAGCAGCTCACCCGGGACACCGGTAGCCAAAAACATTCAGTACTTC
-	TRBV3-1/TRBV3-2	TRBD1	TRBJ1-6	CASSQVAGQGAAYNSPLHF	TGTGCCAGCAGCCAAGTGGCGGGACAGGGGGCCGCCTATAATTCACCCCTCCACTTT
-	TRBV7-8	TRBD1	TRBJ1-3	CASSSGTGVGNTIYF	TGTGCCAGCAGCTCCGGGACAGGGGTTGGAAACACCATATATTTT